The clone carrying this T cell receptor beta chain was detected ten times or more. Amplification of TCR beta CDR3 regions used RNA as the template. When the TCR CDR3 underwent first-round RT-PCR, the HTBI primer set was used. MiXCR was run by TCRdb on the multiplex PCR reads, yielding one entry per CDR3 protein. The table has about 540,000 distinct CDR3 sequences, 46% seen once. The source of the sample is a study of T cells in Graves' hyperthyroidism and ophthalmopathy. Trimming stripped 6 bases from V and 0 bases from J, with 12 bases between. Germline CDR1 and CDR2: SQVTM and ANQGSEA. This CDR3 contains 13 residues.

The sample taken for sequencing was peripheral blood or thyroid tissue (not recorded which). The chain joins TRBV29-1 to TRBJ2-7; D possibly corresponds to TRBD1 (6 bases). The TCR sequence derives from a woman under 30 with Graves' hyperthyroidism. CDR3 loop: CSVGWTDSYEQYF. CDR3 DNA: TGCAGCGTGGGTTGGACAGACTCCTACGAGCAGTACTTC.